The rows below give T cell receptor beta chains drawn from one sample of a study of blood T cell repertoires in COVID-19. The table came from immunoSEQ multiplex PCR; TCRdb's copy has only in-frame clones and leaves some out. The sample shows approximately 100,000 clones, roughly 86% of them seen only once. Specimen: peripheral blood. These receptors came from a woman aged 60-75 years with acute or convalescent COVID-19. Each CDR3 is given with its conserved first and last residue. The order of the fields is V gene, clone size, J gene, D gene, CDR3 protein, CDR3 DNA. A D gene is named only where the DNA matches it firmly. Not all rows give a size; the values are once, few, many and, for expanded clones, a class.

V: TRBV5-8; size: -; J: TRBJ1-2; D: TRBD1; CDR3: CASSSRTGGKSDGYTF; DNA: TGTGCCAGCAGCTCCCGGACAGGGGGAAAGAGTGATGGCTACACCTTC
V: TRBV12-3/TRBV12-4; size: -; J: TRBJ1-2; D: TRBD1; CDR3: CASRGQNYGYTF; DNA: TGTGCCAGCAGGGGACAGAACTATGGCTACACCTTC
V: TRBV13; size: -; J: TRBJ2-1; D: TRBD1; CDR3: CASRKQGVGNEQFF; DNA: TGTGCCAGCAGGAAACAGGGGGTGGGAAATGAGCAGTTCTTC
V: TRBV11-2; size: -; J: TRBJ1-1; D: TRBD1; CDR3: CASSPPRQGTEAFF; DNA: TGTGCCAGCAGCCCCCCCCGACAGGGCACTGAAGCTTTCTTT
V: TRBV19; size: -; J: TRBJ2-5; D: -; CDR3: CASSTQGGGETQYF; DNA: TGTGCCAGTAGTACTCAGGGAGGGGGTGAGACCCAGTACTTC
V: TRBV29-1; size: -; J: TRBJ2-1; D: TRBD2; CDR3: CSVEVGGTYNEQFF; DNA: TGCAGCGTTGAAGTGGGGGGGACCTACAATGAGCAGTTCTTC
V: TRBV18; size: -; J: TRBJ1-4; D: -; CDR3: CASSPLATNEKLFF; DNA: TGTGCCAGCTCCCCCCTTGCAACTAATGAAAAACTGTTTTTT
V: TRBV27; size: -; J: TRBJ2-5; D: -; CDR3: CASSLIAGAWETQYF; DNA: TGTGCCAGCAGTTTAATTGCGGGTGCGTGGGAGACCCAGTACTTC
V: TRBV2; size: -; J: TRBJ1-2; D: -; CDR3: CASSEDWAVNYGYTF; DNA: TGTGCCAGCAGTGAGGATTGGGCTGTTAACTATGGCTACACCTTC
V: TRBV18; size: -; J: TRBJ1-5; D: -; CDR3: CASSPRQGPQHF; DNA: TGTGCCAGCTCACCACGGCAGGGGCCCCAGCATTTT
V: TRBV5-4; size: -; J: TRBJ2-1; D: TRBD1; CDR3: CASSQPGQGYNEQFF; DNA: TGTGCCAGCAGCCAGCCGGGACAGGGCTACAATGAGCAGTTCTTC
V: TRBV2; size: -; J: TRBJ2-1; D: -; CDR3: CASRLRGTTTRYNEQFF; DNA: TGTGCCTCCCGATTGAGGGGGACCACCACCCGCTACAATGAGCAGTTCTTC
V: TRBV5-4; size: -; J: TRBJ2-3; D: -; CDR3: CASSPSAVSSTDTQYF; DNA: TGTGCCAGCAGCCCATCTGCGGTTAGTAGCACAGATACGCAGTATTTT
V: TRBV19; size: -; J: TRBJ2-6; D: -; CDR3: CASSIGGLGANVLTF; DNA: TGTGCCAGTAGTATAGGGGGGCTCGGGGCCAACGTCCTGACTTTC
V: TRBV2; size: -; J: TRBJ2-2; D: TRBD2; CDR3: CASSDELAGAGELFF; DNA: TGTGCCAGCAGTGACGAGCTAGCGGGAGCCGGGGAGCTGTTTTTT
V: TRBV7-9; size: -; J: TRBJ1-1; D: -; CDR3: CASSLRGGSTEAFF; DNA: TGTGCCAGCAGCTTAAGGGGGGGGTCCACTGAAGCTTTCTTT
V: TRBV15; size: -; J: TRBJ1-5; D: -; CDR3: CATSRGPPSSNQPQHF; DNA: TGTGCCACCAGCAGAGGTCCACCGAGCAGCAATCAGCCCCAGCATTTT
V: TRBV7-9; size: -; J: TRBJ1-2; D: TRBD1; CDR3: CASSWGQVDGSGYTF; DNA: TGTGCCAGCAGCTGGGGACAGGTCGACGGCAGTGGCTACACCTTC
V: TRBV5-1; size: once; J: TRBJ1-2; D: TRBD1; CDR3: CASRQDREGYTF; DNA: TGCGCCAGCAGGCAGGACAGGGAGGGCTACACCTTC
V: TRBV10-1; size: -; J: TRBJ2-3; D: -; CDR3: CASSPRQGQDTQYF; DNA: TGCGCCAGCAGTCCCCGGCAGGGGCAAGATACGCAGTATTTT
V: TRBV4-1; size: -; J: TRBJ2-1; D: TRBD2; CDR3: CASSQGLAGRRWGEQFF; DNA: TGCGCCAGCAGCCAAGGACTAGCGGGGAGGCGTTGGGGTGAGCAGTTCTTC
V: TRBV5-1; size: -; J: TRBJ1-5; D: -; CDR3: CASSLEGLSNQPQHF; DNA: TGCGCCAGCAGCTTGGAAGGACTCAGCAATCAGCCCCAGCATTTT
V: TRBV11-2; size: -; J: TRBJ1-2; D: -; CDR3: CASSLGGERYGYTF; DNA: TGTGCCAGCAGCTTAGGTGGGGAGCGCTATGGCTACACCTTC
V: TRBV19; size: -; J: TRBJ1-5; D: -; CDR3: CASSTATRSNQPQHF; DNA: TGTGCCAGTAGTACCGCGACTCGGAGCAATCAGCCCCAGCATTTT
V: TRBV2; size: -; J: TRBJ2-3; D: -; CDR3: CASSAVVADTQYF; DNA: TGTGCCAGCAGTGCGGTCGTAGCGGATACGCAGTATTTT
V: TRBV11-2; size: -; J: TRBJ2-7; D: TRBD1; CDR3: CASSVDRGNYEQYF; DNA: TGTGCCAGCAGCGTCGACAGGGGTAACTACGAGCAGTACTTC
V: TRBV6-5; size: -; J: TRBJ1-1; D: -; CDR3: CASTPAVGAAFF; DNA: TGTGCCAGCACCCCAGCGGTCGGCGCAGCTTTCTTT
V: TRBV15; size: -; J: TRBJ2-5; D: -; CDR3: CATSRDHDIQETQYF; DNA: TGTGCCACCAGCAGAGATCACGACATTCAAGAGACCCAGTACTTC
V: TRBV11-2; size: -; J: TRBJ2-7; D: TRBD2; CDR3: CASSLDRGGYEQYF; DNA: TGTGCCAGCAGCTTAGATCGGGGGGGCTACGAGCAGTACTTC
V: TRBV28; size: few; J: TRBJ2-7; D: TRBD2; CDR3: CASSPAGTSYEQYF; DNA: TGTGCCAGCAGTCCCGCCGGGACTAGCTACGAGCAGTACTTC
V: TRBV7-9; size: -; J: TRBJ1-2; D: TRBD1; CDR3: CASSPGQAANYGYTF; DNA: TGTGCCAGCAGCCCCGGACAGGCAGCTAACTATGGCTACACCTTC
V: TRBV28; size: -; J: TRBJ2-1; D: TRBD2; CDR3: CASSLGGTSGYNEQFF; DNA: TGTGCCAGCAGTTTAGGTGGGACTAGCGGGTACAATGAGCAGTTCTTC
V: TRBV4-2; size: -; J: TRBJ2-1; D: TRBD2; CDR3: CASSPLSGSHEQFF; DNA: TGTGCCAGCAGCCCTTTGAGCGGGAGTCATGAGCAGTTCTTC
V: TRBV11-2; size: -; J: TRBJ2-1; D: TRBD2; CDR3: CASSFGRVGEQFF; DNA: TGTGCCAGCAGCTTTGGGAGGGTCGGTGAGCAGTTCTTC
V: TRBV6-6; size: -; J: TRBJ1-2; D: -; CDR3: CATGEGYTF; DNA: TGTGCCACGGGAGAAGGCTACACCTTC
V: TRBV27; size: once; J: TRBJ1-5; D: TRBD1; CDR3: CASSLIGGNNQPQHF; DNA: TGTGCCAGCAGTTTAATAGGGGGCAACAATCAGCCCCAGCATTTT
V: TRBV6-1; size: -; J: TRBJ2-2; D: -; CDR3: CASSEHLRRELFF; DNA: TGTGCCAGCAGTGAACATTTGAGGAGAGAGCTGTTTTTT
V: TRBV7-6; size: -; J: TRBJ1-1; D: -; CDR3: CASSLMSGVNTEAFF; DNA: TGTGCCAGCAGCTTAATGTCAGGCGTGAACACTGAAGCTTTCTTT
V: TRBV28; size: -; J: TRBJ1-5; D: -; CDR3: CASGSFEAQHF; DNA: TGTGCCAGCGGGAGTTTCGAGGCCCAGCATTTT
V: TRBV10-2; size: -; J: TRBJ2-1; D: TRBD2; CDR3: CASSQLAGGPGEQFF; DNA: TGCGCCAGCAGTCAACTAGCGGGAGGGCCCGGTGAGCAGTTCTTC
V: TRBV11-3; size: -; J: TRBJ1-3; D: TRBD1; CDR3: CASSLTGPLSSGNTIYF; DNA: TGTGCCAGCAGCTTGACAGGGCCTCTATCCTCTGGAAACACCATATATTTT
V: TRBV2; size: few; J: TRBJ1-5; D: -; CDR3: CASSKDVLGPQHF; DNA: TGTGCCAGCAGTAAAGACGTCCTAGGGCCCCAGCATTTT
V: TRBV11-2; size: -; J: TRBJ1-2; D: TRBD1; CDR3: CASSPGTGLGGYTF; DNA: TGTGCCAGCAGCCCGGGGACAGGGTTAGGTGGCTACACCTTC
V: TRBV6-5; size: -; J: TRBJ1-2; D: -; CDR3: CASSYYGDRGYTF; DNA: TGTGCCAGCAGTTACTACGGGGATAGGGGCTACACCTTC
V: TRBV2; size: once; J: TRBJ2-7; D: -; CDR3: CASSSAERNEQYF; DNA: TGTGCCAGCAGTTCGGCGGAGAGGAACGAGCAGTACTTC
V: TRBV7-2; size: -; J: TRBJ2-1; D: TRBD2; CDR3: CASSLTSGRPNEQFF; DNA: TGTGCCAGCAGCCTGACTAGCGGGAGGCCAAATGAGCAGTTCTTC
V: TRBV25-1; size: -; J: TRBJ1-1; D: TRBD1; CDR3: CASSATGGSEAFF; DNA: TGTGCCAGCAGTGCGACAGGGGGCTCTGAAGCTTTCTTT
V: TRBV27; size: -; J: TRBJ2-1; D: -; CDR3: CASSSPQRAYNEQFF; DNA: TGTGCCAGCAGTTCACCACAGCGGGCTTACAATGAGCAGTTCTTC
V: TRBV18; size: -; J: TRBJ2-2; D: -; CDR3: CASSPGLVNTGELFF; DNA: TGTGCCAGCTCACCGGGGCTAGTTAACACCGGGGAGCTGTTTTTT
V: TRBV18; size: -; J: TRBJ1-1; D: -; CDR3: CASSEVTGNTEAFF; DNA: TGTGCCAGCTCAGAGGTGACAGGGAACACTGAAGCTTTCTTT
V: TRBV18; size: -; J: TRBJ1-5; D: TRBD1; CDR3: CASSPLQGPQPQHF; DNA: TGTGCCAGCTCACCACTACAGGGGCCACAGCCCCAGCATTTT
V: TRBV12-3/TRBV12-4; size: -; J: TRBJ1-1; D: TRBD1; CDR3: CASRLGTVAEAFF; DNA: TGTGCCAGCAGGCTCGGGACAGTAGCTGAAGCTTTCTTT
V: TRBV11-2; size: -; J: TRBJ2-1; D: TRBD1; CDR3: CASSWGQGQFF; DNA: TGTGCCAGCAGCTGGGGACAGGGGCAGTTCTTC
V: TRBV5-1; size: few; J: TRBJ2-1; D: TRBD1; CDR3: CASFSGGINNEQFF; DNA: TGCGCCTCCTTCTCAGGGGGAATAAACAATGAGCAGTTCTTC